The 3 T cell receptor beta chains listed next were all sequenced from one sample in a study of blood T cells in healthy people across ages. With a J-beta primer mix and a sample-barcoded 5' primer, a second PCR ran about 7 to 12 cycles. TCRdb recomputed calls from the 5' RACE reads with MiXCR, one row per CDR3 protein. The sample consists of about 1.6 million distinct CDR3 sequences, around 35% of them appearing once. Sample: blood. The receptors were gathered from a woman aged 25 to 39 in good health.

In DNA, the CDR3 is TGTGCCAGCAGCCAACGCTTGCGATACAATGAGCAGTTCTTC. This translates into CASSQRLRYNEQFF. The V and J genes are TRBV5-5 and TRBJ2-1; no clear D gene. Trimming removed 4 bases at V and 4 bases at J, with 12 bases between. The CDR3 contains 14 residues. Germline V gene data show CDR1 as SGHKS and CDR2 as YYEKEE (reference sequence).

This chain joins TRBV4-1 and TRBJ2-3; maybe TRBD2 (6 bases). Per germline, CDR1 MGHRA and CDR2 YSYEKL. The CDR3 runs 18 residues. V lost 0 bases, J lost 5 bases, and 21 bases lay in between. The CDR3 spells CASSQDNRGRYLRDTQYF. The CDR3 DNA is TGCGCCAGCAGCCAAGATAATCGGGGGAGGTACCTCAGAGATACGCAGTATTTT.

The CDR3 DNA is TGCGCCAGCAGCCAAGGGAGGGATAGCTCCTACGAGCAGTACTTC. Translated: CASSQGRDSSYEQYF. J is TRBJ2-7 and V is TRBV4-1; maybe TRBD2 (6 bases). V was cut by 1 base and J by 0 bases, with 10 bases left in between. CDR1 MGHRA and CDR2 YSYEKL come from the germline V gene. This CDR3 is built from 15 residues.